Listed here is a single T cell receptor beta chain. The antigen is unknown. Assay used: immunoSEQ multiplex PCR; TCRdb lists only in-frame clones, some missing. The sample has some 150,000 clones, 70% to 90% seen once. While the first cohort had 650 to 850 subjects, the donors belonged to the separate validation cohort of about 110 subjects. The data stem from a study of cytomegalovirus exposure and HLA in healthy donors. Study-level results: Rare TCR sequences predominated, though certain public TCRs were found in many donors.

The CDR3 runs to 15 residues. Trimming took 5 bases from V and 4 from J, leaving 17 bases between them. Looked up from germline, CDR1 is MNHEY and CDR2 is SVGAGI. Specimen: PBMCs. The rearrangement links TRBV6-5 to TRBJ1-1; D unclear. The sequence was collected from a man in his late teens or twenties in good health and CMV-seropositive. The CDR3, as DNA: TGTGCCAGCAGTCTCCCATCGGACGGGAGCACTGAAGCTTTCTTT. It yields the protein CASSLPSDGSTEAFF.